The 9 T cell receptor beta chains in this list originate from one sample, sequenced in a study of T cells after yellow fever vaccination. TCRdb called the 5' RACE reads again in MiXCR, with one record for every CDR3 protein. The sample lists 250,000 to 300,000 distinct CDR3 sequences, 5.2% occurring once. This specimen was CD4+ T cells sorted from PBMCs, taken on the day of the yellow fever booster vaccination. The source is a man younger than 35 who received the YFV17D yellow fever vaccine.

The chain links TRBV7-2 to TRBJ1-5, with no clear D. V was trimmed by 2 bases and J by 4 bases, leaving 3 bases between them. The CDR3 consists of 12 residues. Germline values: CDR1 SGHTA, CDR2 FQGNSA. The CDR3 bases are TGTGCCAGCAGCTTATATAATCAGCCCCAGCATTTT. Its translation: CASSLYNQPQHF.

This clonotype was observed a handful of times. The genes are TRBV20-1 and TRBJ1-2; tentative D call: TRBD1 (5 bases). The CDR3 has 17 residues. V lost 0 bases to trimming and J lost 8 bases, with 25 bases between them. The germline CDR1 and CDR2 sequences are DFQATT and SNEGSKA (reference sequence). The CDR3 loop is CSARDGGLPSALSGYTF. The CDR3 DNA sequence: TGCAGTGCTAGAGATGGGGGACTGCCGTCAGCTCTCTCCGGCTACACCTTC.

V is TRBV10-3 and J is TRBJ2-1; tentatively, D is TRBD2 (5 bases). CDR1 and CDR2 from the germline V gene are ENHRY and SYGVKD. The CDR3 has 11 residues. Deletions cut 6 bases from V and 7 bases from J, with 7 bases between. CDR3 residues: CAIRGSNEQFF. The CDR3 bases are TGTGCCATCAGAGGGAGTAATGAGCAGTTCTTC.

The sample holds a few counts of this clonotype. The chain combines TRBV20-1 with TRBJ2-1; 11 positions match TRBD2. V was clipped by 1 base and J by 12 bases; unmatched bases: 2. CDR1 is DFQATT, CDR2 SNEGSKA, per germline (reference sequence). This CDR3 has 12 amino acids. CDR3 amino acids: CSARGGTSGQFF. The CDR3 bases are TGCAGTGCTAGAGGGGGGACTAGCGGGCAGTTCTTC.

This rearrangement joins TRBV5-4 to TRBJ1-1; TRBD1 agrees at 10 bases. The V gene end was trimmed by 2 bases and the J gene end by 10 bases; junction bases not matched to a gene: 8. The germline V gene encodes CDR1 SGHNT and CDR2 YYREEE (reference sequence). This CDR3 has 14 residues. This chain's CDR3 is CASSFDRGQVRAFF. The CDR3 bases are TGTGCCAGCAGCTTCGACAGGGGGCAGGTACGAGCTTTCTTT.

This clonotype turned up a few times. The rearrangement links TRBV9 to TRBJ1-5; weak D call: TRBD1 (5 bases). CDR1 and CDR2 from the germline V gene are SGDLS and YYNGEE. The CDR3 loop spans 14 amino acids. V was clipped by 3 bases and J by 2 bases, with 9 bases between them. As DNA, the CDR3 is TGTGCCAGCAGCGCGCTACAGGGCAATCAGCCCCAGCATTTT. This gives the protein CASSALQGNQPQHF.

In this sample, this clonotype turned up a few times. V is TRBV28 and J is TRBJ2-7; a possible D gene is TRBD1 (6 bases). V was cut by 4 bases and J by 6 bases, with 19 bases left in between. CDR1 and CDR2 from the germline V gene are MDHEN and SYDVKM. The CDR3 sequence is 15 residues long. CDR3 nucleotide sequence: TGTGCCAGCAGTTCCCTGACTGACAGGCTCCCCGAGCAGTACGTC. Protein: CASSSLTDRLPEQYV.

This clonotype was picked up a small number of times. This chain links TRBV6-5 with TRBJ1-3; D perhaps matches TRBD1 (6 bases). Germline V lookup: CDR1 MNHEY, CDR2 SVGAGI. This CDR3 is built from 15 residues. V gave up 6 bases and J gave up 0 bases, with 12 bases separating them. DNA of the CDR3: TGTGCCAGCAGATTACAGGGTAGCTCTGGAAACACCATATATTTT. Translating gives CASRLQGSSGNTIYF.

This clonotype appeared a few times. The chain is built from TRBV20-1 and TRBJ2-5, with a tentative D call TRBD2 (7 bases). The CDR3 contains 13 residues. V was shortened by 5 bases and J by 3 bases, with 13 bases between the two germline ends. Per the germline V gene, CDR1 is DFQATT and CDR2 is SNEGSKA (reference sequence). The CDR3 reads CSAPGGRKETQYF. The CDR3 region has the DNA TGCAGTGCTCCGGGGGGCCGGAAAGAGACCCAGTACTTC.